The 3 T cell receptor beta chains given below trace back to one sample, sequenced in a study of PD-1 blockade in mismatch repair-deficient tumors. This table comes from immunoSEQ multiplex PCR, and its TCRdb copy is limited to in-frame clones, with some not included. The table records around 39,000 clones, over 80% of them present only once. Sequenced material: PBMCs, taken approximately 41 weeks after starting pembrolizumab. The receptors were sampled from an adult with mismatch repair-deficient cancer.

This chain links TRBV10-3 with TRBJ2-1, with 7 bases fitting TRBD2. CDR3 length equals 13 residues. With V trimmed by 6 bases and J by 6 bases, 5 bases remained unmatched. Germline V gene data show CDR1 as ENHRY and CDR2 as SYGVKD. CDR3 region: CAISATSVNEQFF. CDR3 DNA: TGTGCCATCAGCGCCACTAGCGTCAATGAGCAGTTCTTC.

CDR3 sequence (DNA): TGTGCCAGCAGTTTCGGCCTAGCGGGAGGTATAGGGGAGACCCAGTACTTC. It specifies CASSFGLAGGIGETQYF. This chain joins TRBV28 and TRBJ2-5, with TRBD2 matching over 11 bases. This CDR3 comprises 17 residues. Trimming removed 3 bases from V and 5 bases from J; junction bases left unmatched: 11. In germline, CDR1 is MDHEN, CDR2 SYDVKM.

The rearrangement uses TRBV18 and TRBJ2-5; no clear D. The ends were cut back, 0 bases at V and 5 bases at J, with 13 bases in the middle. This CDR3 is built from 15 residues. CDR1 is KGHSH, CDR2 LQKENI, per germline. CDR3 region: CASSPPSTRRETQYF. Written as DNA, the CDR3 is TGTGCCAGCTCACCACCCAGCACGAGGCGGGAGACCCAGTACTTC.